The sequence of this TCR beta chain was determined in a study of cytomegalovirus exposure and HLA in healthy donors. The PCR used 60 Vbeta and 13 Jbeta primers. Here immunoSEQ multiplex PCR was the method, and the copy in TCRdb shows in-frame clones only, minus some. The sample contains some 130,000 clones, around three quarters of which appear only once. The sequenced sample was PBMCs. This TCR derives from a man aged 18 to 35 in good health and CMV-seronegative.

The CDR3 is CASSLGTSGKETQYF. CDR3 bases: TGTGCCAGCAGCTTAGGGACTAGCGGGAAAGAGACCCAGTACTTC. The V and J genes are TRBV7-3 and TRBJ2-5; TRBD2 agrees at 13 bases. In germline, CDR1 is SGHTA, CDR2 FQGTGA. V lost 2 bases, J lost 3 bases, and 0 bases stayed unmatched. There are 15 residues in the CDR3. Supplemented by reference TRBV7-3 and TRBJ2-5, the full variable domain reads GAGVSQTPSNKVTEKGKYVELRCDPISGHTALYWYRQSLGQGPEFLIYFQGTGAADDSGLPNDRFFAVRPEGSVSTLKIQRTERGDSAVYLCASSLGTSGKETQYFGPGTRLLVL.